The 17 T cell receptor beta chains presented below share a single source sample, sequenced in a study of blood T cell repertoires in COVID-19 (dated by TCRdb to 2020 to 2022). Libraries were made using the immunoSEQ multiplex PCR assay. Not all clones reach the TCRdb copy of this immuneACCESS table, which keeps in-frame sequences only. Checked studies attribute under half of the gap to unresolved V genes and leave the rest unexplained. The table for this sample lists roughly 260,000 clones; roughly 87% of them were counted only once. The ten largest clones take up roughly 6.3% of the sample. Sequencing input: PBMCs or T cells enriched from blood (not recorded which). The receptors originated from a woman aged 30 to 39 with acute COVID-19.

This clone has only a few counts. The gene calls are TRBV24-1 and TRBJ1-1, with D possibly TRBD1 on 5 matching bases. CDR3 length equals 13 residues. The germline V gene encodes CDR1 KGHDR and CDR2 SFDVKD. V was cut by 6 bases and J by 6 bases, with 13 bases left in between. CDR3 region: CATSSSQGPEAFF. The CDR3 DNA follows: TGTGCCACCAGTTCATCGCAGGGCCCTGAAGCTTTCTTT.

The CDR3: CASSYSGQGGMNEQYF. CDR3 DNA sequence: TGTGCCAGCAGTTACTCAGGACAGGGTGGGATGAACGAGCAGTACTTC. The gene calls are TRBV6-5 and TRBJ2-7, with 8 bases identical to TRBD1. Germline values: CDR1 MNHEY, CDR2 SVGAGI. The CDR3 loop spans 16 amino acids. J lost 5 bases, V lost 0 bases, and 9 bases had no gene match.

The chain couples TRBV5-1 to TRBJ1-6; no reliable D call. Germline CDR1 reads SGHRS; CDR2 reads YFSETQ. With 4 bases removed from V and 10 bases from J, the gap between germline ends came to 12 bases. This CDR3 contains 13 residues. CDR3 protein: CASSELRESPLHF. The CDR3 coding sequence is TGCGCCAGCAGCGAGCTACGGGAATCACCCCTCCACTTT.

The chain links TRBV9 to TRBJ2-1, with D possibly TRBD2 on 7 matching bases. Germline assignment: CDR1 SGDLS and CDR2 YYNGEE. Trimming left V 4 bases short and J 7 bases short, with 21 bases between. The CDR3 consists of 16 residues. The CDR3, as DNA: TGTGCCAGCAGCTCCCGGGGGGCAGGGGACGCGAATGAGCAGTTCTTC. It yields the protein CASSSRGAGDANEQFF.

This clone has only one observation. V gene TRBV7-2 combines with J gene TRBJ2-3, with 9 positions matching TRBD2. The germline V gene has CDR1 SGHTA and CDR2 FQGNSA. This CDR3 is built from 17 residues. V lost 2 bases and J lost 6; bases outside the gene matches: 12. CDR3 region: CASSLFVGGRGRDTQYF. The CDR3 coding sequence is TGTGCCAGCAGCTTATTCGTAGGCGGGAGGGGTAGGGATACGCAGTATTTT.

This sequence joins TRBV2 and TRBJ2-7; possibly TRBD1 for D (6 bases). Germline CDR1 and CDR2: SNHLY and FYNNEI. The V and J ends lost 10 bases and 6 bases respectively, with 16 bases between them. The CDR3 totals 12 residues. The CDR3 loop is CATTVKQGEQYF. CDR3 in DNA: TGTGCCACCACGGTTAAACAGGGCGAGCAGTACTTC.

The gene calls are TRBV28 and TRBJ1-1; 8 bases are a match to TRBD1. J was trimmed by 10 bases and V by 2 bases; bases with no gene match: 6. The CDR3 is made up of 13 amino acids. In germline, CDR1 is MDHEN, CDR2 SYDVKM. The CDR3 DNA sequence: TGTGCCAGCAGTTTAGCGTCAGGGGGCAGAGCTTTCTTT. Its translation is CASSLASGGRAFF.

This sequence joins TRBV3-1 (or the pseudogene TRBV3-2) and TRBJ1-3; the D gene is possibly TRBD1 (5 bases). The CDR3 loop spans 15 amino acids. With 1 base removed from V and 4 bases from J, the gap between germline ends came to 11 bases. Germline-derived CDR1 and CDR2 are LGHDT and YNNKEL (reference sequence). CDR3 sequence reads: CASSQAGAGGNTIYF. The CDR3, as DNA: TGTGCCAGCAGCCAAGCTGGGGCGGGGGGAAACACCATATATTTT.

This sequence joins TRBV19 and TRBJ1-1, with D maybe TRBD1 (6 bases). Trimming shortened V by 4 bases and J by 0 bases, and 15 bases separated the two germline ends. The CDR3 runs to 16 residues. CDR1 and CDR2 from the germline V gene are LNHDA and SQIVND (reference sequence). The CDR3 loop is CASSKVQGNMNTEAFF. The CDR3, as DNA: TGTGCCAGTAGTAAAGTCCAGGGGAACATGAACACTGAAGCTTTCTTT. The variable domain in full, with the rest retrieved from reference TRBV19 and TRBJ1-1, is DGGITQSPKYLFRKEGQNVTLSCEQNLNHDAMYWYRQDPGQGLRLIYYSQIVNDFQKGDIAEGYSVSREKKESFPLTVTSAQKNPTAFYLCASSKVQGNMNTEAFFGQGTRLTVV.

The CDR3 bases are TGTGCCAGCAGCAGACAGGGGTTTGGAAACACCATATATTTT. It codes for CASSRQGFGNTIYF. The genes are TRBV6-5 and TRBJ1-3; the match to TRBD1 covers 8 bases. The CDR3 is 14 residues long. CDR1 and CDR2 (germline): MNHEY, SVGAGI. Trimming at V came to 6 bases and at J to 3 bases, leaving 4 bases not matched to a gene.

This clone was detected only once. V usage is TRBV7-3 and J usage is TRBJ1-1; D gene uncertain. Germline V gene sequence: CDR1 SGHTA, CDR2 FQGTGA. V was cut by 4 bases and J by 8 bases, with 14 bases left in between. The CDR3 has 13 amino acids. The CDR3: CASSSRGLGEAFF. CDR3 sequence (DNA): TGTGCCAGCAGCTCACGCGGACTGGGCGAAGCTTTCTTT.

V and J are TRBV7-9 and TRBJ1-2; D is ambiguous. Trimming removed 5 bases from V and 3 bases from J, with 19 bases in between. The CDR3 consists of 16 residues. From germline, CDR1 is SEHNR and CDR2 FQNEAQ (reference sequence). The CDR3 spells CASSPPWERLDYGYTF. Here the CDR3 DNA reads TGTGCCAGCAGCCCCCCCTGGGAGCGGCTAGACTATGGCTACACCTTC.

The V and J genes are TRBV28 and TRBJ2-7; TRBD1 matches 7 bases. V trimming: 6 bases; J trimming: 4 bases; junction bases outside the gene matches: 18. Germline CDR1 is MDHEN and CDR2 is SYDVKM. This CDR3 has 17 residues. The CDR3 region is CASSPRPTTGRSYEQYF. CDR3 DNA: TGTGCCAGCAGCCCCAGGCCCACGACAGGGCGGTCTTACGAGCAGTACTTC.

The gene calls are TRBV30 and TRBJ1-1; no clear D gene. The CDR3 covers 12 residues. Germline CDR1 and CDR2: GTSNPN and SVGIG (reference sequence). The V and J ends lost 4 bases and 5 bases respectively, with 11 bases between them. The CDR3 loop is CAWIRGGTEAFF. Written as DNA, the CDR3 is TGTGCCTGGATACGGGGTGGAACTGAAGCTTTCTTT.

This clone was seen more than once but under ten times. The chain recombines TRBV7-9 with TRBJ2-1; 7 bases agree with TRBD1. Unmatched junction bases numbered 6, after V lost 5 bases and J lost 8 bases. The CDR3 length is 13 residues. The germline CDR1 and CDR2 sequences are SEHNR and FQNEAQ (reference sequence). CDR3 DNA sequence: TGTGCCAGCAGCCTATACAGGGGCCATGAGCAGTTCTTC. Translating gives CASSLYRGHEQFF. Full variable domain (missing parts from reference TRBV7-9 and TRBJ2-1): DTGVSQNPRHKITKRGQNVTFRCDPISEHNRLYWYRQTLGQGPEFLTYFQNEAQLEKSRLLSDRFSAERPKGSFSTLEIQRTEQGDSAMYLCASSLYRGHEQFFGPGTRLTVL.

V is TRBV19 and J is TRBJ2-2, with D possibly TRBD1 on 6 matching bases. Germline CDR1 and CDR2: LNHDA and SQIVND (reference sequence). V was trimmed by 5 bases and J by 1 base, leaving 17 bases between them. The CDR3 consists of 17 residues. The CDR3 loop reads CASSPHSGTMNTGELFF. CDR3 DNA: TGTGCCAGTAGTCCCCATTCCGGGACAATGAACACCGGGGAGCTGTTTTTT.

Concerning this clone itself: This CDR3 is also generated by other DNA sequences in the sample. The chain employs TRBV28 and TRBJ2-7; D perhaps matches TRBD2 (5 bases). V was cut by 2 bases and J by 0 bases, with 8 bases left in between. Germline CDR1 is MDHEN and CDR2 is SYDVKM. The CDR3 is 14 amino acids. CDR3 sequence reads: CASSLQGSSYEQYF. CDR3 DNA sequence: TGTGCCAGCAGTTTACAAGGGAGCTCCTACGAGCAGTACTTC.